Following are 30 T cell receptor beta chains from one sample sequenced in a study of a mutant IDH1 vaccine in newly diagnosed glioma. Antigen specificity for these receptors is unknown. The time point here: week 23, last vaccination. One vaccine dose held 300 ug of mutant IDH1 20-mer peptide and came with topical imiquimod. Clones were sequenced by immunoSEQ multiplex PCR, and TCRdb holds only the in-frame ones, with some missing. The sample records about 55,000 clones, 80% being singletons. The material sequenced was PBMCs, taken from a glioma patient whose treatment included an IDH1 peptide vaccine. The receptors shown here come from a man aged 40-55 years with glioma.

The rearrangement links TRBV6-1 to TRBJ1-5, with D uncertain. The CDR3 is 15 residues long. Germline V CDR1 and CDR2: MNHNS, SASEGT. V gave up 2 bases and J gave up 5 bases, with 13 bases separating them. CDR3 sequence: CASSETRDSYQPQHF. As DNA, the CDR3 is TGTGCCAGCAGTGAAACAAGAGACTCATATCAGCCCCAGCATTTT.

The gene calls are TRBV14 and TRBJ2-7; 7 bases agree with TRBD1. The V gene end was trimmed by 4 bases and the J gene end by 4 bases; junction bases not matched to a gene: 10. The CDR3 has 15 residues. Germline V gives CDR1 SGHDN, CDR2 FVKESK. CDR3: CASSPGQVANYEQYF. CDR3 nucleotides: TGTGCCAGCAGCCCCGGACAGGTCGCAAATTACGAGCAGTACTTC. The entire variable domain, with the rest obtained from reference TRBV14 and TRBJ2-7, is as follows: EAGVTQFPSHSVIEKGQTVTLRCDPISGHDNLYWYRRVMGKEIKFLLHFVKESKQDESGMPNNRFLAERTGGTYSTLKVQPAELEDSGVYFCASSPGQVANYEQYFGPGTRLTVT.

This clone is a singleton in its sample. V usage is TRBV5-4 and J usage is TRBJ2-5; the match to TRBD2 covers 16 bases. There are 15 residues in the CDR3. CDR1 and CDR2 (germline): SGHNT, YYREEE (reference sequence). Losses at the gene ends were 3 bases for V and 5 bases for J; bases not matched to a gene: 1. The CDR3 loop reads CASSSGLAGGETQYF. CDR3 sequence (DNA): TGTGCCAGCAGCTCGGGACTAGCGGGGGGGGAGACCCAGTACTTC.

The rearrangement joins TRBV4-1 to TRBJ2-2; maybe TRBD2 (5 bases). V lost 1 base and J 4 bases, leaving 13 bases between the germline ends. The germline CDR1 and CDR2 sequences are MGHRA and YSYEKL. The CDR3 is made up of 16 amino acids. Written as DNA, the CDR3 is TGCGCCAGCAGCCAAGTTTCGGGAAAAAGCACCGGGGAGCTGTTTTTT. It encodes CASSQVSGKSTGELFF.

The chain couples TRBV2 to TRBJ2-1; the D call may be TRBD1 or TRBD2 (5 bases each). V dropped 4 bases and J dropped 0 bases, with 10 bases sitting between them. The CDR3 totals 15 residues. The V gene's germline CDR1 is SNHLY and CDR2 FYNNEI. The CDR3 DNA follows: TGTGCCAGCAGTGGAGGGGCGGGCTCCTACAATGAGCAGTTCTTC. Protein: CASSGGAGSYNEQFF.

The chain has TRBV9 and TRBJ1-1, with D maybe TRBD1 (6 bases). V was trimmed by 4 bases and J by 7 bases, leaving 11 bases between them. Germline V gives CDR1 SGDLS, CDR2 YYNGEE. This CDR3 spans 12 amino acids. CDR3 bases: TGTGCCAGCAGCCTACAGGGAAATGAAGCTTTCTTT. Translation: CASSLQGNEAFF.

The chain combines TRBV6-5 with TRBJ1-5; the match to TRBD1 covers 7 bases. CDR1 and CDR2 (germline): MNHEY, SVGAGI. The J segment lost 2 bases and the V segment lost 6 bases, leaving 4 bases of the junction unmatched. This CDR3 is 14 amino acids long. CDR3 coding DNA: TGTGCCAGCAGGGCCGGACAGGGCAATCAGCCCCAGCATTTT. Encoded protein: CASRAGQGNQPQHF.

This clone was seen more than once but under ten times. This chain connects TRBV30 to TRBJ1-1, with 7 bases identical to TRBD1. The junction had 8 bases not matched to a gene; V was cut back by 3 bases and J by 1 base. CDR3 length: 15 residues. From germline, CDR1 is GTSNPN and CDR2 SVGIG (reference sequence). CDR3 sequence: CAWRLTGLRNTEAFF. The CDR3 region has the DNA TGTGCCTGGAGATTGACAGGGCTTAGGAACACTGAAGCTTTCTTT.

In DNA, the CDR3 is TGCGCCAGCCGGCGGCGGATGAATGAAAAACTGTTTTTT. Translation: CASRRRMNEKLFF. This sequence joins TRBV5-1 and TRBJ1-4; D is unclear. V lost 7 bases and J lost 5, with 12 bases in between. This CDR3 is built from 13 residues. Per the germline V gene, CDR1 is SGHRS and CDR2 is YFSETQ.

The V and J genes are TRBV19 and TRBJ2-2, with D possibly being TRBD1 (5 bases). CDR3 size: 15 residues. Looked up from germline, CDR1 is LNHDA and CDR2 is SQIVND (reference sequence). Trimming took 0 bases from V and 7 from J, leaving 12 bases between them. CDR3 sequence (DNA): TGTGCCAGTAGTATAGACAGGGTGGTCGGCGGGGAGCTGTTTTTT. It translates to CASSIDRVVGGELFF.

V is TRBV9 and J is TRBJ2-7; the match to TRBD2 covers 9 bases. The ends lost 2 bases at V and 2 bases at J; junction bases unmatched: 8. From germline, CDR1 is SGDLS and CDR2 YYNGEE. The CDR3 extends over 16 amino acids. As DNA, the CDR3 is TGTGCCAGCAGCGTTGGGGAGCGGGGGGCCCCCTACGAGCAGTACTTC. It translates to CASSVGERGAPYEQYF. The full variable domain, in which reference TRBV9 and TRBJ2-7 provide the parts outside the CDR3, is DSGVTQTPKHLITATGQRVTLRCSPRSGDLSVYWYQQSLDQGLQFLIQYYNGEERAKGNILERFSAQQFPDLHSELNLSSLELGDSALYFCASSVGERGAPYEQYFGPGTRLTVT.

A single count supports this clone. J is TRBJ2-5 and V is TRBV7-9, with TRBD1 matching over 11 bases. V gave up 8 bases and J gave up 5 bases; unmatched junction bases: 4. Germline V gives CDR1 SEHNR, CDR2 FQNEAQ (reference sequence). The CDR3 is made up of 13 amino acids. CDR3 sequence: CASGWDRGETQYF. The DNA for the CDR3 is TGTGCCAGCGGATGGGACAGGGGGGAGACCCAGTACTTC.

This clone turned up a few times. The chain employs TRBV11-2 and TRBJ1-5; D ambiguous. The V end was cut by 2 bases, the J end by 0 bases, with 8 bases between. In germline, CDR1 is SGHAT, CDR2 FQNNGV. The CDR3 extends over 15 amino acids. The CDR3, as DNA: TGTGCCAGCAGCTTATCACAGTATAGCAATCAGCCCCAGCATTTT. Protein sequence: CASSLSQYSNQPQHF.

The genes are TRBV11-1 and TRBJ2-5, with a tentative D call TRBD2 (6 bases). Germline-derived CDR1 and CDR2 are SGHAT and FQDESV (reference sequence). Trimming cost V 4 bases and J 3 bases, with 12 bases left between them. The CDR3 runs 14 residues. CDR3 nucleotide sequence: TGTGCCAGCAGCTCCGGGACTTCCAAAGAGACCCAGTACTTC. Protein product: CASSSGTSKETQYF.

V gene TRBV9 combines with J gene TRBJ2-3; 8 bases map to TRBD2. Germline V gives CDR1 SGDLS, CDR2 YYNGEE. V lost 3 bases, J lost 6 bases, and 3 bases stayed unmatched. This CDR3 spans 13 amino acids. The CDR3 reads CASSGGGTDTQYF. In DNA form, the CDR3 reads TGTGCCAGCAGCGGCGGGGGGACGGATACGCAGTATTTT.

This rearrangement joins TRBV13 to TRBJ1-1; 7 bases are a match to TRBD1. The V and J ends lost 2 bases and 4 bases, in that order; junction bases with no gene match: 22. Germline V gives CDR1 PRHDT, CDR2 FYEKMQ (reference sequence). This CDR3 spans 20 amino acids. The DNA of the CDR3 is TGTGCCAGCAGCTTAATTAAGGGCAGCGCCGACAGGGATCATATCACTGAAGCTTTCTTT. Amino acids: CASSLIKGSADRDHITEAFF.

CDR3 region: CASSQDDVRTGMAGANVLTF. CDR3 coding DNA: TGCGCCAGCAGCCAAGATGACGTAAGGACAGGGATGGCCGGGGCCAACGTCCTGACTTTC. The chain links TRBV4-1 to TRBJ2-6; 8 nucleotides line up with TRBD1. The CDR3 runs to 20 residues. V trimming: 0 bases; J trimming: 4 bases; junction bases outside the gene matches: 14. CDR1 and CDR2 (germline): MGHRA, YSYEKL.

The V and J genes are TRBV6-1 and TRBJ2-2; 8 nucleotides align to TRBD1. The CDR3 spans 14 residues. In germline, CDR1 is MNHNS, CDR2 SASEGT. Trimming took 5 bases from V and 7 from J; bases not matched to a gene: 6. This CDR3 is CASSYLTGDGELFF. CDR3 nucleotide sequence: TGTGCCAGCAGTTATCTGACAGGGGACGGGGAGCTGTTTTTT.

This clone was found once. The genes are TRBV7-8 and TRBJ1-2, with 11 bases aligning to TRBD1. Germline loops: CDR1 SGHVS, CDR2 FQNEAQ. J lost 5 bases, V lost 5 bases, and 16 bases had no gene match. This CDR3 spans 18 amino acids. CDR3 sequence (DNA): TGTGCCAGCAGCCCCTATTCCGGGACAGGGGGTAAAGGGTATGGCTACACCTTC. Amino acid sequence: CASSPYSGTGGKGYGYTF.

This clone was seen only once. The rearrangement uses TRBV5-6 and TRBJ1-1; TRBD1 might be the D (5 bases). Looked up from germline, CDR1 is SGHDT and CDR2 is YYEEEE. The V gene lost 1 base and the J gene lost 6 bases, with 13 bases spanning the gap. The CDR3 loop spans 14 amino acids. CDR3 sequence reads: CASSLMFGAAEAFF. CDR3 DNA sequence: TGTGCCAGCAGCTTGATGTTTGGGGCAGCTGAAGCTTTCTTT. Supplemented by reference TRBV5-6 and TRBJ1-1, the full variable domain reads DAGVTQSPTHLIKTRGQQVTLRCSPKSGHDTVSWYQQALGQGPQFIFQYYEEEERQRGNFPDRFSGHQFPNYSSELNVNALLLGDSALYLCASSLMFGAAEAFFGQGTRLTVV.

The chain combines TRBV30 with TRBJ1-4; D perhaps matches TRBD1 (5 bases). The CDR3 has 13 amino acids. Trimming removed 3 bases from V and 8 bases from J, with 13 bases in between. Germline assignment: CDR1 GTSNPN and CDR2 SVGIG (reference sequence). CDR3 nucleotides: TGTGCCTGGAGGCGGCAGGGAGGGGAAAAACTGTTTTTT. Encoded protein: CAWRRQGGEKLFF.

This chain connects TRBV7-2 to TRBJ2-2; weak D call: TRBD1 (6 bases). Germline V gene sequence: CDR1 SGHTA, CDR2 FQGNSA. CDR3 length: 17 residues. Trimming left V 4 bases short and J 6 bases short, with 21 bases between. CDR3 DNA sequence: TGTGCCAGCAGCTGGGGGTTCAGGGGTACTCGTTCCGGGGAGCTGTTTTTT. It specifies CASSWGFRGTRSGELFF.

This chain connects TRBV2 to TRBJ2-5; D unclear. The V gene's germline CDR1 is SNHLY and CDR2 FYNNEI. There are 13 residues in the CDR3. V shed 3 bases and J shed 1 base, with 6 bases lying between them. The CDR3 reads CASSDPAQETQYF. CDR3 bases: TGTGCCAGCAGTGACCCCGCCCAAGAGACCCAGTACTTC. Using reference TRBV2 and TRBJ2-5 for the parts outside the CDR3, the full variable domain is EPEVTQTPSHQVTQMGQEVILRCVPISNHLYFYWYRQILGQKVEFLVSFYNNEISEKSEIFDDQFSVERPDGSNFTLKIRSTKLEDSAMYFCASSDPAQETQYFGPGTRLLVL.

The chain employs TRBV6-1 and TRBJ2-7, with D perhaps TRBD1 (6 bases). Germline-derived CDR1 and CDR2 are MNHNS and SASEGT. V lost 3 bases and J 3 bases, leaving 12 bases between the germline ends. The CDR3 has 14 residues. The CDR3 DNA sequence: TGTGCCAGCAGTGAGGTGGACAGCAGCTACGAGCAGTACTTC. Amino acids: CASSEVDSSYEQYF.

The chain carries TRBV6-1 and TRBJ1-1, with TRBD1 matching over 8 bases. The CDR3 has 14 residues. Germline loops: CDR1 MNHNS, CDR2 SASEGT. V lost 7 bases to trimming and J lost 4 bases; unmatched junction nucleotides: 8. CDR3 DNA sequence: TGTGCCAGCACTACCGACAGGGGATTCACTGAAGCTTTCTTT. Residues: CASTTDRGFTEAFF.

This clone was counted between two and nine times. The CDR3 sequence: CASSQSWRDEAFF. CDR3 sequence (DNA): TGTGCCAGCTCACAATCCTGGCGGGATGAAGCTTTCTTT. The chain joins TRBV18 to TRBJ1-1; D unclear. CDR1 and CDR2 from the germline V gene are KGHSH and LQKENI. V was shortened by 4 bases and J by 7 bases, with 13 bases between the two germline ends. The CDR3 sequence is 13 residues long.

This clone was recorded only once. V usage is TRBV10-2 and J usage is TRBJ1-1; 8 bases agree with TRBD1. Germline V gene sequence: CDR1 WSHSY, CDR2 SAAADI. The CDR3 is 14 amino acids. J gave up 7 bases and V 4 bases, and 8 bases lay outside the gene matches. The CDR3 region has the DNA TGCGCCAGCAGTGTTTTCAGGGGGCGAAGTGAAGCTTTCTTT. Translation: CASSVFRGRSEAFF.

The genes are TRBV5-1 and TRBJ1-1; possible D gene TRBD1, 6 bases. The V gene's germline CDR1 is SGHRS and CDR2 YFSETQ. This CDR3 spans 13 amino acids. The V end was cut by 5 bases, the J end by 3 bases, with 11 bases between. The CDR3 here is CASSSAGDTEAFF. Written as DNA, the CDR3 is TGCGCCAGCAGTTCGGCAGGGGACACTGAAGCTTTCTTT.

The CDR3 loop reads CSAKGGQGDAFF. The CDR3 DNA is TGCAGCGCCAAGGGGGGTCAGGGGGACGCTTTCTTT. This chain connects TRBV29-1 to TRBJ1-1; the match to TRBD1 covers 7 bases. This CDR3 has 12 residues. Germline V lookup: CDR1 SQVTM, CDR2 ANQGSEA. Trimming removed 7 bases from V and 11 bases from J; junction bases left unmatched: 13.

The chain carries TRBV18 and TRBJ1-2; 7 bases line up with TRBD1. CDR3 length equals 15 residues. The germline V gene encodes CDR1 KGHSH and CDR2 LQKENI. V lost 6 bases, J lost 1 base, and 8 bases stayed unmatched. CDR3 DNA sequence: TGTGCCAGCTCTGCGACAGGGAGCGATAACTATGGCTACACCTTC. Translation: CASSATGSDNYGYTF.